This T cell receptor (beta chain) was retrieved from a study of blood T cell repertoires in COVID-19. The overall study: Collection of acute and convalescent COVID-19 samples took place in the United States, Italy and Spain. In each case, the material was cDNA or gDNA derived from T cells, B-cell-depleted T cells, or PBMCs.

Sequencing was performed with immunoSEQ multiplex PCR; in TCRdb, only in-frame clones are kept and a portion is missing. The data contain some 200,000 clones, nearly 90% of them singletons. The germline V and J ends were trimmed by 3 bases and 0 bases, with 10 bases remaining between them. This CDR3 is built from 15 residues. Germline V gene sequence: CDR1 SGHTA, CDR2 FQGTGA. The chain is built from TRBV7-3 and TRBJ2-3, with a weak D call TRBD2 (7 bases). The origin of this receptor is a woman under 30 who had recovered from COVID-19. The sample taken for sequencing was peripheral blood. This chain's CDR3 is CASSFSGTSTDTQYF. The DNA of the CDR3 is TGTGCCAGCAGCTTCAGCGGGACAAGCACAGATACGCAGTATTTT.